Shown below are 14 T cell receptor beta chains from a single sample sequenced in a study of Ad26.COV2.S vaccination and SARS-CoV-2 variants (dated by TCRdb to the early 2020s). Libraries came from the immunoSEQ multiplex PCR assay. What TCRdb holds here is the immuneACCESS table cut down to in-frame rearrangements. Part of the clones is not present; checked against another copy, under half of the missing clones reflect an unresolved V gene, and the others are unexplained. The sample has fewer than 400,000 clones on record, 85% of them singletons. The ten most abundant clones make up under 2.5% of the sample. Read against the paper, the sample's treatment or condition label means: roughly 19 received Ad26.COV2.S at low or high dose, single or two shots; about 5 received placebo; per-sample allocation not given. Repertoires of vaccine and placebo recipients were sequenced from samples taken on day 63 after the first injection.

Material: peripheral blood, obtained in a trial of Ad26.COV2.S vaccine versus placebo. The source is a person aged 18-65 years who received the Ad26.COV2.S COVID-19 vaccine or a placebo.

V usage is TRBV4-1 and J usage is TRBJ1-5; D gene unclear. Germline CDR1 is MGHRA and CDR2 is YSYEKL. This CDR3 spans 15 amino acids. Trimming left V 0 bases short and J 4 bases short, with 10 bases between. This CDR3 is CASSQDRRENQPQHF. The CDR3 bases are TGCGCCAGCAGCCAAGATAGGAGGGAAAATCAGCCCCAGCATTTT.

The CDR3 nucleotides read TGTGCTAGTGGTTTGGTGGCCGGGGGTGGGCACACTGAAGCTTTCTTT. Protein product: CASGLVAGGGHTEAFF. The genes are TRBV12-5 and TRBJ1-1; D may be TRBD1 (5 bases). This CDR3 region has 16 residues. V was pared by 0 bases and J by 3 bases, with 14 bases between. Germline loops: CDR1 LGHNT, CDR2 FRNRAP.

The V gene is TRBV4-2, the J gene TRBJ2-6, with D possibly matching TRBD2 (5 bases). Trimming pared 1 base from V and 0 bases from J, leaving 10 bases between. This CDR3 has 17 residues. Germline V gene data show CDR1 as LGHNA and CDR2 as YNFKEQ. In nucleotides, the CDR3 is TGTGCCAGCAGCCAAGCGGGGTCCCACTCTGGGGCCAACGTCCTGACTTTC. It translates to CASSQAGSHSGANVLTF.

This clone was recorded at least ten times. CDR3 residues: CASSPGGSGGAGELFF. The DNA of the CDR3 is TGTGCCAGCAGCCCGGGGGGTAGCGGGGGAGCCGGGGAGCTGTTTTTT. The genes are TRBV4-2 and TRBJ2-2, with 9 bases matching TRBD2. Germline trimming cut 4 bases from V and 6 bases from J; bases unmatched to any gene: 9. The CDR3 spans 16 residues. CDR1 is LGHNA, CDR2 YNFKEQ, per germline.

V is TRBV28 and J is TRBJ1-2; the D gene is possibly TRBD1 (6 bases). CDR3 length: 13 amino acids. The V gene's germline CDR1 is MDHEN and CDR2 SYDVKM. The germline V and J ends were trimmed by 11 bases and 0 bases, with 13 bases remaining between them. CDR3 residues: CAGQNNTNYGYTF. The DNA for the CDR3 is TGTGCCGGACAGAACAATACTAACTATGGCTACACCTTC.

V usage is TRBV13 and J usage is TRBJ1-6; 9 nucleotides align to TRBD1. This CDR3 contains 14 residues. Germline V gene lookup returns CDR1 PRHDT and CDR2 FYEKMQ (reference sequence). Trimming removed 7 bases from V and 6 bases from J; junction bases left unmatched: 4. CDR3 amino acids: CASTLDRGNSPLHF. CDR3 coding DNA: TGTGCCAGCACCCTGGACAGGGGTAATTCACCCCTCCACTTT.

The chain carries TRBV5-4 and TRBJ2-5; D uncertain. The CDR3 spans 13 residues. Germline CDR1 and CDR2: SGHNT and YYREEE (reference sequence). Trimming took 0 bases from V and 4 from J, leaving 7 bases between them. This CDR3 is CASSLVDRETQYF. The CDR3 DNA follows: TGTGCCAGCAGCTTGGTCGATCGAGAGACCCAGTACTTC.

The chain joins TRBV27 to TRBJ2-7, with D possibly matching TRBD1 (5 bases). The CDR3 sequence is 16 residues long. Trimming stripped 6 bases from V and 2 bases from J, with 20 bases between. Germline values: CDR1 MNHEY, CDR2 SMNVEV (reference sequence). The CDR3 bases are TGTGCCAGCAGGGGCCTTGGGGCAGGTTTAACCTACGAGCAGTACTTC. Protein: CASRGLGAGLTYEQYF.

The V gene is TRBV14, the J gene TRBJ1-1; D perhaps matches TRBD1 (5 bases). Trimming pared 4 bases from V and 6 bases from J, leaving 21 bases between. The germline V gene has CDR1 SGHDN and CDR2 FVKESK. The CDR3 covers 16 residues. CDR3 nucleotides: TGTGCCAGCAGCCTGTACTCGGGGGTTGCGGTGGCTGAAGCTTTCTTT. This codes for CASSLYSGVAVAEAFF.

This sequence joins TRBV27 and TRBJ1-2; D unclear. V lost 3 bases and J 6 bases, leaving 14 bases between the germline ends. Germline CDR1 and CDR2: MNHEY and SMNVEV (reference sequence). The CDR3 is 14 amino acids. CDR3 loop: CASSFAPLLDGYTF. The CDR3 nucleotides are TGTGCCAGCAGTTTCGCTCCACTGCTAGATGGCTACACCTTC.

This clone came up a few times. Other DNA sequences of this sample code for an identical CDR3. This sequence joins TRBV5-4 and TRBJ1-3; no clear D. CDR1 and CDR2 (germline): SGHNT, YYREEE (reference sequence). The CDR3 contains 13 residues. The V gene lost 3 bases and the J gene lost 0 bases, with 4 bases spanning the gap. CDR3 region: CASSSNSGNTIYF. CDR3 nucleotide sequence: TGTGCCAGCAGCTCGAACTCTGGAAACACCATATATTTT.

The chain joins TRBV27 to TRBJ2-7; 11 bases agree with TRBD2. From germline, CDR1 is MNHEY and CDR2 SMNVEV (reference sequence). CDR3 length: 15 amino acids. The junction had 4 bases not matched to a gene; V was cut back by 0 bases and J by 6 bases. The CDR3 is CASSLSVSGGAEQYF. DNA of the CDR3: TGTGCCAGCAGTTTATCGGTTAGCGGGGGGGCCGAGCAGTACTTC.

This clone was observed once. The chain joins TRBV5-4 to TRBJ2-7; D is tentatively TRBD1 or TRBD2 (5 bases each). The CDR3 is made up of 19 amino acids. Deletions cut 4 bases from V and 0 bases from J, with 26 bases between. CDR1 and CDR2 from the germline V gene are SGHNT and YYREEE (reference sequence). In nucleotides, the CDR3 is TGTGCCAGCAGCCGGGGTGGAGGTCGGGGCGCGACAAGCTCCTACGAGCAGTACTTC. It translates to CASSRGGGRGATSSYEQYF.

This clone was seen just once. The chain is built from TRBV7-2 and TRBJ1-6; D unclear. V was cut by 4 bases and J by 7 bases, with 8 bases left in between. The CDR3 length is 13 residues. Germline V lookup: CDR1 SGHTA, CDR2 FQGNSA. The CDR3 DNA reads as TGTGCCAGCAGCTCCTCAGGAAATTCACCCCTCCACTTT. Protein: CASSSSGNSPLHF.